This TCR beta chain was sequenced in a study of technical replicates of blood from a handful of donors. Here immunoSEQ multiplex PCR was the method, and the copy in TCRdb shows in-frame clones only, minus some. The table has some 85,000 clones, 96% seen once; the top ten hold around 0.28%. Per the germline V gene, CDR1 is MNHEY and CDR2 is SVGAGI. V shed 5 bases, J shed 3 bases, and the junction held 8 bases outside the gene matches. The CDR3 spans 15 residues. The TCR sequence derives from a human donor in good health. Material for sequencing was T cells isolated from PBMCs. The J gene is TRBJ2-7, the V gene TRBV6-5, with TRBD1 matching 9 bases. This CDR3 reads CASSGPGQGSYEQYF. The CDR3 DNA reads TGTGCCAGCAGTGGGCCGGGACAGGGAAGCTACGAGCAGTACTTC.